Given below is one TCR beta chain in context. The data belong to a study of blood T cell repertoires in COVID-19. Study-level background: Spain, Italy and the United States supplied samples that represented acute and convalescent COVID-19.

Generated by immunoSEQ multiplex PCR, the TCRdb table keeps only in-frame clones and is missing some. The sample holds roughly 90,000 clones, 70% to 85% seen once. This clonotype originated in an elderly woman with COVID-19, enrolled during active disease. Sequences were obtained from peripheral blood.

This chain's CDR3 is CASRDRNTDTQYF. As DNA, the CDR3 is TGTGCCAGCCGGGACAGAAACACAGATACGCAGTATTTT. This chain joins TRBV6-5 and TRBJ2-3, with 7 bases lining up with TRBD1. Looked up from germline, CDR1 is MNHEY and CDR2 is SVGAGI. The J segment lost 2 bases and the V segment lost 8 bases, leaving 4 bases of the junction unmatched. The CDR3 length is 13 residues.